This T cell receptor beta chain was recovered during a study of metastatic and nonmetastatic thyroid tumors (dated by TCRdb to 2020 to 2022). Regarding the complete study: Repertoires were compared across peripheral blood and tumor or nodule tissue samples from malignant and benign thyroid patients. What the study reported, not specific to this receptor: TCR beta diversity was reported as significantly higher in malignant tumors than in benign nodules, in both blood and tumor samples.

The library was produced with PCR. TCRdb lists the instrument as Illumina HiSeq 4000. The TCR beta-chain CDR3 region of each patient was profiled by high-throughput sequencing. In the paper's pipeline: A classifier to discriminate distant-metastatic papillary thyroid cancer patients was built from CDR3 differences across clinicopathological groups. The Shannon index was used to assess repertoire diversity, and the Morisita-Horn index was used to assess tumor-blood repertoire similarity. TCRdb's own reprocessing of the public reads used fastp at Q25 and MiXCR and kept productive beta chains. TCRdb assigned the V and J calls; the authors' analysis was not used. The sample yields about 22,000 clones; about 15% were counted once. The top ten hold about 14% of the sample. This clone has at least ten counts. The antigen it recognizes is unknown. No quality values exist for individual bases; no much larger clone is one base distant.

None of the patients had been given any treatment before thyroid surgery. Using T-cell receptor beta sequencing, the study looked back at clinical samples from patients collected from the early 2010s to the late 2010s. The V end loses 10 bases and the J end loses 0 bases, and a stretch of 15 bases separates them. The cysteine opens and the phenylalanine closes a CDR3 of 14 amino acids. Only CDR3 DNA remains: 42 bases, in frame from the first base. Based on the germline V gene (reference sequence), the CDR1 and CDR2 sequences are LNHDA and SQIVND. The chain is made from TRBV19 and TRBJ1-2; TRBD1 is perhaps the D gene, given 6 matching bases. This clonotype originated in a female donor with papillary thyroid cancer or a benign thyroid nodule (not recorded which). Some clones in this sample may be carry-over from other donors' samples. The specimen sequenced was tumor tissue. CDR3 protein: CATARTATNYGYTF. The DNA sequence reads TGTGCCACCGCCCGGACAGCGACTAACTATGGCTACACCTTC.